This TCR beta chain derives from a study of blood T cell repertoires in COVID-19. Overall study context: There were acute and convalescent COVID-19 samples, and they came from the United States, Italy and Spain.

The method was immunoSEQ multiplex PCR; TCRdb's version includes in-frame clones alone and lacks a portion of them. The sample holds fewer than 85,000 clones, roughly 84% seen once. Germline CDR1 is MNHEY and CDR2 is SVGAGI. With 6 bases removed from V and 1 base from J, the gap between germline ends came to 9 bases. CDR3 size: 13 residues. The chain recombines TRBV6-5 with TRBJ1-1; no clear D. Sequenced: peripheral blood. The source of this sequence is a woman aged 60-75 years with acute or convalescent COVID-19. Written as DNA, the CDR3 is TGTGCCAGCAGGTGGGGAGGGAACACTGAAGCTTTCTTT. As protein: CASRWGGNTEAFF.